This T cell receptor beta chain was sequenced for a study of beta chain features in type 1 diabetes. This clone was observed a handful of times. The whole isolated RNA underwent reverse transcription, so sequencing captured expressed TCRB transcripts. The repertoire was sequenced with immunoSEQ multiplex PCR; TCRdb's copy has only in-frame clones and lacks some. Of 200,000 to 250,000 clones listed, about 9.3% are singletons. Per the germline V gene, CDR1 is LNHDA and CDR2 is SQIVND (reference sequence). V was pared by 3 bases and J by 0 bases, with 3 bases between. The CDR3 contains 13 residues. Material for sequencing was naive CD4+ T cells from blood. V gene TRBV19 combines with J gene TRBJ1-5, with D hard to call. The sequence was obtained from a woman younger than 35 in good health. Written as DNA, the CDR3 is TGTGCCAGTAGTATCAGTAGCAATCAGCCCCAGCATTTT. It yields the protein CASSISSNQPQHF. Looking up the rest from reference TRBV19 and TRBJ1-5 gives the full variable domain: DGGITQSPKYLFRKEGQNVTLSCEQNLNHDAMYWYRQDPGQGLRLIYYSQIVNDFQKGDIAEGYSVSREKKESFPLTVTSAQKNPTAFYLCASSISSNQPQHFGDGTRLSIL.